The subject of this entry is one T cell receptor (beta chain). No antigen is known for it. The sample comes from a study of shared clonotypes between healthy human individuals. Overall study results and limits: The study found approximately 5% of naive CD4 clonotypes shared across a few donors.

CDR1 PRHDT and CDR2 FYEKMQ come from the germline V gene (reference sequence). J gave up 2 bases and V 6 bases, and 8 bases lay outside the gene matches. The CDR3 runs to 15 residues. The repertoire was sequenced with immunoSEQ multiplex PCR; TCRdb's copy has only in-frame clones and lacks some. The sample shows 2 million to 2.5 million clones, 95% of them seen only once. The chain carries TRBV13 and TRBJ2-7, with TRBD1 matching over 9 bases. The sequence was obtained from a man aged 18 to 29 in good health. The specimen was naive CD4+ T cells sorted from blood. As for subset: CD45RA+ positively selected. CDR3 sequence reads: CASRLSGQGAYEQYF. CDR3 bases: TGTGCCAGCAGACTTTCGGGACAGGGAGCCTACGAGCAGTACTTC.